Listed here is a single T cell receptor beta chain. Its antigen is not known. The data were taken from a study of shared clonotypes between healthy human individuals. Overall study: Donor composition was a couple of women and a few men, aged 18 to 49.

The CDR3 has 16 amino acids. Trimming cost V 6 bases and J 4 bases, with 19 bases left between them. The germline CDR1 and CDR2 sequences are MGHRA and YSYEKL. Authors' analysis steps: Junction-only sequences without quality scores came from ImmunoSEQ, so filtering differed. Sequencing used immunoSEQ multiplex PCR; TCRdb keeps in-frame clones, though not all of them. Clone size and V and J calls were adopted from that table, with D and trimming inferred from the DNA. The data show fewer than 650,000 clones, around 80% seen once. Overall study results and limits: Sampling covered nothing but blood. Tissue TCR repertoires likely differ from those found in blood. How much donors shared clonotypes was expected to be affected by sequencing depth.

The specimen was PBMCs. This receptor was identified in a middle-aged woman in good health. Some clones in this sample may be carry-over from other donors' samples. The chain joins TRBV4-1 to TRBJ2-1; possible D gene TRBD2, 5 bases. The CDR3 bases are TGCGCCAGCAGGCCCACGATTGGCCTAGCTTACAATGAGCAGTTCTTC. Protein sequence: CASRPTIGLAYNEQFF.